This record concerns one T cell receptor (beta chain) sequence. What it binds is not known. The data belong to a study of memory CD4+ T cells and cytomegalovirus serostatus. Single viable CD3+CD4+CD8-CD45RO+ cells were sorted as the memory CD4+ T cells. Serostatus was set by detecting CMV pp150, pp28, p38, p52 IgG. Positive selection with CD4 microbeads enriched total CD4+ T cells. This table comes from immunoSEQ multiplex PCR, and its TCRdb copy is limited to in-frame clones, with some not included. The sample lists 70,000 to 95,000 clones; approximately 80% were seen once. General study findings and limits: Repertoires predicted CMV serostatus with median bootstrapped AUC of 0.95. Of under 200 reported CMV TCRbeta sequences, roughly 70 were found in memory CD4+ repertoires.

The source material was memory CD4+ T cells from blood. The sequence was obtained from an adult in good health and CMV-seronegative.

The CDR3: CASSLVGGGLDEQYF. CDR3 coding DNA: TGCGCCAGCAGCTTGGTAGGGGGGGGGCTTGACGAGCAGTACTTC. The gene calls are TRBV5-1 and TRBJ2-7, with D possibly matching TRBD2 (7 bases). Trimming cost V 0 bases and J 5 bases, with 15 bases left between them. This CDR3 comprises 15 residues. The germline V gene has CDR1 SGHRS and CDR2 YFSETQ.